Below are 4 T cell receptor beta chains sequenced from a single sample in a study of cytomegalovirus exposure and HLA in healthy donors. PCR used 60 Vbeta primers and 13 Jbeta primers. Data came from immunoSEQ multiplex PCR; TCRdb stores just in-frame clones and leaves some out. Of 100,000 to 150,000 clones in the sample, roughly four fifths were seen once. Sequenced material: PBMCs. These receptors originate from a woman aged 35 to 49 in good health and CMV-seropositive.

This chain connects TRBV11-3 to TRBJ1-1; TRBD1 might be the D (5 bases). The germline V gene encodes CDR1 SGHNT and CDR2 YENEEA. V dropped 5 bases and J dropped 1 base, with 8 bases sitting between them. This CDR3 region has 13 residues. The CDR3 DNA is TGTGCCAGCAGCCAGACAGAGAACACTGAAGCTTTCTTT. Protein product: CASSQTENTEAFF.

V gene TRBV2 combines with J gene TRBJ2-7; a weak D match, TRBD2 (5 bases). Germline V gene data show CDR1 as SNHLY and CDR2 as FYNNEI. The CDR3 extends over 12 amino acids. Deletions cut 2 bases from V and 9 bases from J, with 11 bases between. The CDR3: CASSESGKGQYF. CDR3 bases: TGTGCCAGCAGTGAATCGGGGAAGGGGCAGTACTTC.

A few counts support this clone. As DNA, the CDR3 is TGTGCCAGCAGTGACTCCGGGACAGGGAACTATGGCTACACCTTC. Its protein product is CASSDSGTGNYGYTF. The chain couples TRBV6-4 to TRBJ1-2, with 9 nucleotides matching TRBD1. The V gene end was trimmed by 0 bases and the J gene end by 2 bases; junction bases not matched to a gene: 1. This CDR3 spans 15 amino acids. CDR1 and CDR2 from the germline V gene are MRHNA and SNTAGT.

The rearrangement joins TRBV19 to TRBJ1-2; D might be TRBD1 (5 bases). This CDR3 spans 13 amino acids. Germline V gene data show CDR1 as LNHDA and CDR2 as SQIVND (reference sequence). Trimming cost V 4 bases and J 7 bases, with 13 bases left between them. CDR3 amino acids: CASSKGPGFGYTF. In nucleotides, the CDR3 is TGTGCCAGTAGTAAGGGGCCAGGGTTTGGCTACACCTTC.